This T cell receptor (beta chain) appears in the sequencing data of a study of cytomegalovirus exposure and HLA in healthy donors. Here immunoSEQ multiplex PCR was the method, and the copy in TCRdb shows in-frame clones only, minus some. In the table there are around 220,000 clones, almost 90% of which are singletons. The CDR3 runs to 18 residues. CDR1 and CDR2 from the germline V gene are SQVTM and ANQGSEA. The V segment lost 7 bases and the J segment 5 bases; nucleotides outside the gene matches: 21. This clone was seen a single time. This clonotype originated in a woman between 18 and 29 years old in good health and CMV-seronegative. The genes are TRBV29-1 and TRBJ2-5, with 11 bases that match TRBD2. The sample was PBMCs. Written as DNA, the CDR3 is TGCAGCGCCGGCTACTTATTTGGCCTAGCGGGAGGAGGGGAGACCCAGTACTTC. Encoded protein: CSAGYLFGLAGGGETQYF.